The rows below give T cell receptor beta chains drawn from one sample of a study of spatial heterogeneity in lung cancer. MiXCR, applied by TCRdb to the 5' RACE reads, yields one record per CDR3 protein. The sample holds tens of thousands of distinct CDR3 sequences; about 7.9% are singletons and the top ten take approximately 9.8%. The material sequenced was PBMCs, taken at follow-up. The receptor set was obtained from a male donor with early-stage non-small cell lung cancer. The CDR3 runs from the conserved cysteine through the conserved F or W. Each record gives: V gene, J gene, CDR3 protein.

TRBV15	TRBJ2-1	CATSRNRAYNEQFF
TRBV3-1	TRBJ1-1	CASSRQTDTEAFF
TRBV3-1	TRBJ2-7	CASSQETGIASYEQYF
TRBV6-5	TRBJ1-2	CASSPTAGLYGYTF
TRBV7-7	TRBJ1-6	CASSLAKGQSPLHF
TRBV18	TRBJ2-7	CASSPPQGEQYF
TRBV24-1	TRBJ2-2	CATSDLGQGSQNTGELFF
TRBV20-1	TRBJ2-6	CSARGTGANVLTF
TRBV12-3/TRBV12-4	TRBJ1-2	CASSLRGSDREGYTF
TRBV30	TRBJ1-5	CAWSIDTGGRQPQHF
TRBV2	TRBJ2-1	CASKGLAGGLSYNEQFF
TRBV20-1	TRBJ2-5	CSANDGRGQETQYF
TRBV2	TRBJ2-1	CASSEEGWNEQFF
TRBV7-2	TRBJ1-2	CASSSNPNYGYTF
TRBV4-1	TRBJ2-7	CASSQDVGGNEQYF
TRBV2	TRBJ2-1	CASITGTGSGNEQFF